These T cell receptor beta chains were read from a single sample in a study of neurological immune-mediated disorders. TCRdb re-derived calls from the 5' RACE reads in MiXCR, one entry per CDR3 protein. The sample includes tens of thousands of distinct CDR3 sequences, under 4.5% seen only once; the top ten take 5.7%. Sequencing input: PBMCs. The receptors stem from a woman aged 55-70 years with multiple sclerosis. CDR3s include the opening cysteine and the closing phenylalanine or tryptophan. The order of the fields is V gene, D gene, J gene, clone size, CDR3 protein, CDR3 DNA. D genes are given only for firm matches. Size tells how often a clone was seen (once, few, many) or the class of an expanded clone, and some rows leave it out.

>TRBV6-6|TRBD2|TRBJ2-3|many
CASSSSLAGGAMSTDTQYF
TGTGCCAGCAGCTCATCACTAGCGGGGGGAGCAATGAGCACAGATACGCAGTATTTT
>TRBV6-1|-|TRBJ1-1|many
CASSEPGMNTEAFF
TGTGCCAGCAGTGAACCGGGAATGAACACTGAAGCTTTCTTT
>TRBV5-1|TRBD1|TRBJ1-3|many
CASSLQGAVSGNTIYF
TGCGCCAGCAGCCTTCAGGGGGCCGTCTCTGGAAACACCATATATTTT
>TRBV27|-|TRBJ1-6|many
CASSPGLGRGNSPLHF
TGTGCCAGCAGTCCGGGACTCGGCAGAGGTAATTCACCCCTCCACTTT
>TRBV12-3/TRBV12-4|TRBD1|TRBJ2-4|many
CASSSDREERNIQYF
TGTGCCAGCAGTTCGGACAGGGAGGAGAGGAACATTCAGTACTTC
>TRBV20-1|TRBD1|TRBJ2-1|few
CSASGGAGNSYNEQFF
TGCAGTGCGTCAGGGGGCGCGGGCAATTCCTACAATGAGCAGTTCTTC
>TRBV5-1|-|TRBJ1-3|many
CASSSSENTIYF
TGCGCCAGCAGCTCGTCTGAAAACACCATATATTTT
>TRBV7-9|TRBD2|TRBJ2-1|many
CASSARLAGGSDEQFF
TGTGCCAGCAGCGCTCGACTAGCGGGGGGCAGCGATGAGCAGTTCTTC
>TRBV20-1|-|TRBJ2-5|many
CSASPGGNRQETQYF
TGCAGTGCCAGCCCGGGTGGGAACAGACAAGAGACCCAGTACTTC
>TRBV18|TRBD2|TRBJ2-2|-
CASSPPVAGVNTGELFF
TGTGCCAGCTCACCACCGGTCGCGGGGGTGAACACCGGGGAGCTGTTTTTT
>TRBV12-3/TRBV12-4|-|TRBJ1-3|many
CASRRTGRSSGNTIYF
TGTGCCAGCAGGAGGACCGGACGGTCCTCTGGAAACACCATATATTTT
>TRBV25-1|TRBD1|TRBJ1-4|many
CASSEGGKGATNEKLFF
TGTGCCAGCAGTGAGGGCGGGAAGGGGGCGACTAATGAAAAACTGTTTTTT
>TRBV12-3/TRBV12-4|TRBD1|TRBJ1-1|many
CASRRGTGGTEAFF
TGTGCCAGCAGGCGGGGGACAGGGGGAACTGAAGCTTTCTTT
>TRBV27|TRBD1|TRBJ2-7|many
CASSLIGTGTEEQYF
TGTGCCAGCAGTTTAATAGGGACAGGAACCGAAGAGCAGTACTTC
>TRBV7-2|TRBD1|TRBJ1-1|many
CASKVAGGTEAFF
TGTGCCAGCAAAGTGGCAGGGGGGACTGAAGCTTTCTTT
>TRBV7-8|-|TRBJ2-5|many
CASSLVSLSGETQYF
TGTGCCAGCAGCTTAGTTAGCCTTTCAGGGGAGACCCAGTACTTC
>TRBV6-1|TRBD1|TRBJ2-5|many
CASSERGTAKQETQYF
TGTGCCAGCAGTGAAAGGGGGACAGCCAAACAAGAGACCCAGTACTTC
>TRBV5-1|-|TRBJ2-5|many
CASSLSLMETQYF
TGCGCCAGCAGCTTGTCGCTAATGGAGACCCAGTACTTC
>TRBV7-8|-|TRBJ1-1|many
CASSPRLAGEAFF
TGTGCCAGCAGCCCCCGTCTGGCGGGGGAAGCTTTCTTT
>TRBV20-1|-|TRBJ2-5|many
CSAGQVETQYF
TGCAGTGCCGGACAAGTAGAGACCCAGTACTTC
>TRBV6-2/TRBV6-3|-|TRBJ2-5|many
CASSYPLVGRQETQYF
TGTGCCAGCAGTTACCCTCTCGTTGGGCGGCAAGAGACCCAGTACTTC
>TRBV12-5|-|TRBJ1-5|many
CASGEDGLPNQPQHF
TGTGCTAGTGGTGAGGACGGCCTCCCCAATCAGCCCCAGCATTTT
>TRBV5-5|-|TRBJ2-7|many
CASSLGIGVYEQYF
TGTGCCAGCAGCTTGGGTATAGGGGTCTACGAGCAGTACTTC
>TRBV5-1|TRBD1|TRBJ2-3|many
CASSFGQGGPDTQYF
TGCGCCAGCAGCTTCGGACAGGGCGGGCCAGATACGCAGTATTTT
>TRBV12-3/TRBV12-4|-|TRBJ2-3|many
CASSLDWGDTQYF
TGTGCCAGCAGTCTGGACTGGGGGGATACGCAGTATTTT
>TRBV5-6|TRBD1|TRBJ1-5|many
CASSSGTDNQPQHF
TGTGCCAGCAGCTCGGGGACAGATAATCAGCCCCAGCATTTT
>TRBV5-1|TRBD1|TRBJ1-1|many
CASSNQGQGDTEAFF
TGCGCCAGCAGCAACCAGGGACAGGGAGACACTGAAGCTTTCTTT
>TRBV9|TRBD2|TRBJ2-2|many
CASSRLAGGIIAGELFF
TGTGCCAGCAGCCGACTAGCGGGGGGTATCATTGCCGGGGAGCTGTTTTTT
>TRBV29-1|-|TRBJ1-1|many
CSVERANTEAFF
TGCAGCGTTGAAAGGGCGAACACTGAAGCTTTCTTT
>TRBV20-1|-|TRBJ1-1|many
CSARDRVNTEAFF
TGCAGTGCTAGAGATCGGGTGAACACTGAAGCTTTCTTT
>TRBV25-1|TRBD1|TRBJ2-5|many
CASSGGGQGETQYF
TGTGCCAGCAGTGGCGGGGGACAGGGAGAGACCCAGTACTTC
>TRBV5-1|-|TRBJ2-1|many
CASSFPRHNEQFF
TGCGCCAGCAGCTTTCCACGACACAATGAGCAGTTCTTC
>TRBV20-1|-|TRBJ1-1|many
CSARDNGVNTEAFF
TGCAGTGCTAGAGATAACGGGGTGAACACTGAAGCTTTCTTT
>TRBV5-6|-|TRBJ2-1|many
CASRRRVGTVDEQFF
TGTGCCAGCAGAAGGCGCGTTGGGACTGTGGATGAGCAGTTCTTC
>TRBV20-1|TRBD1|TRBJ1-2|many
CSARGTGVAGLGYTF
TGCAGTGCTAGGGGGACAGGGGTCGCGGGGTTGGGCTACACCTTC
>TRBV5-1|-|TRBJ1-3|many
CASSFETGSGNTIYF
TGCGCCAGCAGTTTTGAGACCGGCTCTGGAAACACCATATATTTT
>TRBV12-3/TRBV12-4|TRBD1|TRBJ1-5|many
CASTERQGLSNQPQHF
TGTGCCAGCACCGAAAGACAGGGGCTGTCAAATCAGCCCCAGCATTTT
>TRBV29-1|TRBD1|TRBJ2-7|many
CSVGGTGEYEQYF
TGCAGCGTTGGGGGGACAGGGGAGTACGAGCAGTACTTC
>TRBV10-1|-|TRBJ2-7|many
CASSEAGGAYEQYF
TGCGCCAGCAGTGAAGCTGGGGGCGCGTACGAGCAGTACTTC
>TRBV19|-|TRBJ2-1|-
CASSMTVSYNEQFF
TGTGCCAGTAGTATGACGGTCTCCTACAATGAGCAGTTCTTC
>TRBV14|-|TRBJ1-4|many
CASSQPPGHLFF
TGTGCCAGCAGCCAGCCACCGGGACATCTGTTTTTT
>TRBV7-9|-|TRBJ2-7|many
CASSLALADDGEQYF
TGTGCCAGCAGCTTAGCGCTGGCCGATGACGGCGAGCAGTACTTC
>TRBV12-3/TRBV12-4|TRBD2|TRBJ2-3|many
CASSLSSGYTDTQYF
TGTGCCAGCAGTTTGAGTAGCGGGTACACAGATACGCAGTATTTT
>TRBV5-5|TRBD1|TRBJ1-2|many
CASSSHGTAKDGYTF
TGTGCCAGCAGCTCTCACGGGACAGCTAAGGATGGCTACACCTTC
>TRBV20-1|TRBD1|TRBJ1-2|many
CSARVRDRGLGYTF
TGCAGTGCTAGAGTCCGGGACAGGGGGCTCGGCTACACCTTC
>TRBV5-1|-|TRBJ1-2|many
CASSLAAAALGGYTF
TGCGCCAGCAGCTTGGCGGCAGCTGCCTTGGGGGGCTACACCTTC
>TRBV3-1|-|TRBJ1-2|many
CASSQDFGLYTF
TGTGCCAGCAGCCAAGATTTCGGCCTCTACACCTTC
>TRBV20-1|TRBD1|TRBJ1-6|many
CSASRGQGDSPLHF
TGCAGTGCTAGTAGAGGCCAGGGGGATTCACCCCTCCACTTT
>TRBV7-9|-|TRBJ1-1|many
CASSLRGRTEAFF
TGTGCCAGCAGCTTAAGGGGCCGCACTGAAGCTTTCTTT
>TRBV12-3/TRBV12-4|TRBD1|TRBJ2-7|many
CASSRSGTGAEEQYF
TGTGCCAGCAGCCGCTCCGGGACAGGGGCGGAGGAGCAGTACTTC
>TRBV7-2|TRBD2|TRBJ2-5|many
CASSLELRGAQETQYF
TGTGCCAGCAGCTTAGAATTGCGGGGGGCCCAAGAGACCCAGTACTTC